This T cell receptor beta chain was identified during a study of T cells in Graves' hyperthyroidism and ophthalmopathy. Whole-study findings and limits: Model-based prediction identified ophthalmopathy a median approximately 6.2 months prior to its onset. Most expanded thyroid clonotypes above 0.001 recurred in blood.

Amplified TCR beta CDR3 regions came from RNA transcripts. With the HTBI primer set, the TCR CDR3 went through a first round of RT-PCR. TCRdb reanalysed the multiplex PCR reads using MiXCR and keeps one entry per CDR3 protein. The sample carries a few hundred thousand distinct CDR3 sequences, approximately 19% recorded once. Trimming cost V 1 base and J 0 bases, with 6 bases left between them. The CDR3 is made up of 14 amino acids. CDR1 and CDR2 from the germline V gene are LGHDT and YNNKEL (reference sequence). Newly diagnosed hyperthyroidism patients aged 18 to 65 years had disease lasting under 2 months. The PBMCs had their origin in roughly 10 ml of fresh peripheral blood. To note about this clonotype: Its antigen is not identified.

Sequenced sample: blood. The clonotype originates from a woman under 30 with Graves' hyperthyroidism. The chain couples TRBV3-1 to TRBJ2-5; D not certain. CDR3 amino acids: CASSQGLNQETQYF. DNA of the CDR3: TGTGCCAGCAGCCAAGGGCTGAACCAAGAGACCCAGTACTTC.